This TCR beta chain was obtained from a study of CD8+ T cells in alopecia areata. Study details: Tofacitinib was given for 6 to 18 months, then stopped for 6 months.

The CDR3 is made up of 11 amino acids. CDR1 and CDR2 (germline): MGHDK, SYGVNS. The study team obtained lesional scalp punch biopsies and peripheral blood from alopecia areata patients. RNA, once extracted, was reverse transcribed into cDNA for use as the sequencing template. Generated by immunoSEQ multiplex PCR, the TCRdb table keeps only in-frame clones and is missing some. Here the sample spans 150,000 to 180,000 clones, less than 65% being singletons. The V gene is TRBV25-1, the J gene TRBJ2-5, with D perhaps matching TRBD2 (6 bases). The J call may be faulty, since TRBJ2-7 better matches the DNA end. The origin of this receptor is a human donor with alopecia areata. The sequencing used CD8+ T cells sorted from blood, collected at week 0. The CDR3 DNA reads as TGTGCCAGCAGACTAGCTTACGAGCAGTACTTC. Amino acids: CASRLAYEQYF.